Below are 18 T cell receptor beta chains sequenced from a single sample in a study of T cell repertoires in cytomegalovirus infection. TCRdb analysed the reads with MiXCR anew, one entry per CDR3 protein. The sample consists of approximately 270,000 distinct CDR3 sequences, roughly a fifth of them appearing once. Their antigens are not known. Material: cultured PBMCs, obtained from culture after CMV antigen stimulation. These receptors all come from a human donor in good health (CMV status not recorded). Some clones in this sample may be carry-over from other donors' samples.

The chain joins TRBV12-3 or TRBV12-4 to TRBJ1-5, with D unresolved. The CDR3 has 14 amino acids. V lost 3 bases and J 4 bases, leaving 10 bases between the germline ends. The CDR3: CASSFQPGNQPQHF. The CDR3 DNA is TGTGCCAGCAGTTTTCAGCCAGGTAATCAGCCCCAGCATTTT.

This clonotype has only a few counts. The chain uses TRBV5-1 and TRBJ2-4, with 7 bases fitting TRBD2. The length of the CDR3 is 15 residues. Trimming removed 3 bases from V and 0 bases from J; junction bases left unmatched: 3. In germline, CDR1 is SGHRS, CDR2 YFSETQ. The CDR3 loop reads CASSWGGVAKNIQYF. The CDR3 DNA reads TGCGCCAGCAGCTGGGGAGGGGTAGCCAAAAACATTCAGTACTTC. The entire variable domain, with the rest obtained from reference TRBV5-1 and TRBJ2-4, is as follows: KAGVTQTPRYLIKTRGQQVTLSCSPISGHRSVSWYQQTPGQGLQFLFEYFSETQRNKGNFPGRFSGRQFSNSRSEMNVSTLELGDSALYLCASSWGGVAKNIQYFGAGTRLSVL.

Only a few counts were recorded for this clonotype. The chain uses TRBV12-3 or TRBV12-4 and TRBJ2-5; D is perhaps TRBD2 (6 bases). V lost 3 bases and J lost 2, with 13 bases in between. This CDR3 comprises 15 residues. In nucleotides, the CDR3 is TGTGCCAGCAGTTTTGCCCTAGCGTCTCAAGAGACCCAGTACTTC. Its translation: CASSFALASQETQYF.

Many counts were recorded for this clonotype. This chain uses TRBV12-3 or TRBV12-4 with TRBJ1-2, with TRBD1 as a possible D gene (6 bases). This CDR3 spans 17 amino acids. The V end was cut by 5 bases, the J end by 5 bases, with 24 bases between. DNA of the CDR3: TGTGCCAGCAGTGTGACTCCGGCAGGGGCGCAGGATTATGGCTACACCTTC. It encodes CASSVTPAGAQDYGYTF.

This clonotype was counted only a few times. The chain uses TRBV12-3 or TRBV12-4 and TRBJ1-1; D is unclear. This CDR3 region has 13 residues. V lost 5 bases and J 7 bases, leaving 14 bases between the germline ends. CDR3 DNA: TGTGCCAGCAGTCCTCGCAGCCGTCATGAAGCTTTCTTT. It specifies CASSPRSRHEAFF.

Many counts were recorded for this clonotype. The chain recombines TRBV7-2 with TRBJ2-3; the D call may be TRBD1 or TRBD2 (5 bases each). Germline V gene sequence: CDR1 SGHTA, CDR2 FQGNSA. The CDR3 covers 15 residues. With 5 bases removed from V and 2 bases from J, the gap between germline ends came to 14 bases. CDR3 sequence reads: CASSLQGAYTDTQYF. The CDR3 DNA reads TGTGCCAGCAGCCTGCAGGGAGCATACACAGATACGCAGTATTTT.

Ten or more counts support this clonotype. V usage is TRBV11-1 and J usage is TRBJ1-2, with D perhaps matching TRBD1 (6 bases). In germline, CDR1 is SGHAT, CDR2 FQDESV (reference sequence). The ends were cut back, 3 bases at V and 3 bases at J, with 8 bases in the middle. The CDR3 covers 13 residues. The CDR3 nucleotides read TGTGCCAGCAGCTTGGGGGGCGACTATGGCTACACCTTC. This encodes CASSLGGDYGYTF.

Ten or more counts support this clonotype. This chain's CDR3 is CASTPGGYGYTF. Here the CDR3 DNA reads TGTGCCAGCACGCCGGGAGGCTATGGCTACACCTTC. The chain is built from TRBV12-3 or TRBV12-4 and TRBJ1-2; D not certain. Trimming cost V 7 bases and J 4 bases, with 10 bases left between them. The CDR3 has 12 amino acids.

This clonotype was counted at least ten times. The V and J genes are TRBV7-2 and TRBJ2-1; D is possibly TRBD2 (5 bases). The germline V gene has CDR1 SGHTA and CDR2 FQGNSA. V gave up 0 bases and J gave up 5 bases, with 8 bases separating them. The CDR3 runs to 14 residues. CDR3 sequence reads: CASSLAGVDNEQFF. The CDR3 DNA follows: TGTGCCAGCAGCTTAGCGGGAGTTGACAATGAGCAGTTCTTC.

The chain links TRBV14 to TRBJ1-1, with D possibly TRBD1 on 5 matching bases. Germline V gene data show CDR1 as SGHDN and CDR2 as FVKESK. V shed 6 bases and J shed 5 bases, with 13 bases lying between them. The CDR3 covers 13 residues. The CDR3 spells CASRTGVGTEAFF. CDR3 nucleotides: TGTGCCAGCAGAACGGGGGTGGGGACTGAAGCTTTCTTT.

This CDR3 is CASSFPDSSGNTIYF. The CDR3 region has the DNA TGTGCCAGCAGTTTTCCGGACAGCTCTGGAAACACCATATATTTT. This chain joins TRBV12-3 or TRBV12-4 and TRBJ1-3; D is perhaps TRBD1 (6 bases). The CDR3 has 15 residues. The V end lost 3 bases, the J end lost 0 bases, and 9 bases lay between the germline ends.

CDR3 sequence reads: CASSPYTGAGELFF. The CDR3 DNA reads as TGTGCCAGCAGCCCCTATACCGGGGCCGGGGAGCTGTTTTTT. The chain joins TRBV7-8 to TRBJ2-2, with TRBD2 as a possible D gene (5 bases). The CDR3 has 14 amino acids. Trimming took off 5 bases at V and 6 bases at J, with 13 bases between the two ends. CDR1 and CDR2 (germline): SGHVS, FQNEAQ. Full variable domain (remainder filled in from reference TRBV7-8 and TRBJ2-2): GAGVSQSPRYKVAKRGQDVALRCDPISGHVSLFWYQQALGQGPEFLTYFQNEAQLDKSGLPSDRFFAERPEGSVSTLKIQRTQQEDSAVYLCASSPYTGAGELFFGEGSRLTVL.

Only a few counts were recorded for this clonotype. This rearrangement joins TRBV5-8 to TRBJ1-5; D is unclear. Germline assignment: CDR1 SGHTS and CDR2 YDEGEE. V lost 0 bases, J lost 1 base, and 5 bases lay in between. The CDR3 is made up of 14 amino acids. CDR3 amino acids: CASSLEESNQPQHF. In nucleotides, the CDR3 is TGTGCCAGCAGCTTGGAGGAAAGCAATCAGCCCCAGCATTTT. The entire variable domain, with the rest obtained from reference TRBV5-8 and TRBJ1-5, is as follows: EAGVTQSPTHLIKTRGQQATLRCSPISGHTSVYWYQQALGLGLQFLLWYDEGEERNRGNFPPRFSGRQFPNYSSELNVNALELEDSALYLCASSLEESNQPQHFGDGTRLSIL.

This chain joins TRBV5-4 and TRBJ2-1; 16 bases line up with TRBD2. Germline V gene sequence: CDR1 SGHNT, CDR2 YYREEE (reference sequence). CDR3 size: 16 residues. Germline trimming cut 4 bases from V and 5 bases from J; bases unmatched to any gene: 3. The DNA for the CDR3 is TGTGCCAGCAGCCGGGGACTAGCGGGAGGGGACAATGAGCAGTTCTTC. Amino acids: CASSRGLAGGDNEQFF.

This clonotype showed up just a few times. The chain combines TRBV6-6 with TRBJ1-6; D unclear. The CDR3 is 15 residues long. The ends were cut back, 2 bases at V and 3 bases at J, with 8 bases in the middle. Germline V gene lookup returns CDR1 MNHNY and CDR2 SVGAGI (reference sequence). The CDR3 DNA reads TGTGCCAGCAGTTACAACGGCCACTATAATTCACCCCTCCACTTT. As protein: CASSYNGHYNSPLHF.

This clonotype was seen ten or more times. The rearrangement joins TRBV7-2 to TRBJ1-1, with a weak D call TRBD1 (5 bases). CDR1 and CDR2 (germline): SGHTA, FQGNSA. The CDR3 extends over 13 amino acids. V lost 6 bases and J 4 bases, leaving 12 bases between the germline ends. CDR3 loop: CASRFMGGTEAFF. The CDR3 DNA follows: TGTGCCAGCAGATTTATGGGGGGCACTGAAGCTTTCTTT.

This clonotype appeared many times. The V gene is TRBV11-2, the J gene TRBJ2-5; 9 bases align to TRBD2. The CDR3 sequence is 15 residues long. With V trimmed by 5 bases and J by 4 bases, 8 bases remained unmatched. Germline lookup yields CDR1 SGHAT and CDR2 FQNNGV. CDR3: CASSPDSGSGETQYF. DNA for the CDR3: TGTGCCAGCAGCCCCGATAGCGGGAGCGGAGAGACCCAGTACTTC.

This clonotype has just a few counts. The chain joins TRBV10-3 to TRBJ2-3, with TRBD2 matching 8 bases. CDR3 length: 16 amino acids. V lost 6 bases and J lost 2; bases outside the gene matches: 10. The germline gives CDR1 ENHRY, CDR2 SYGVKD. CDR3 protein: CAIRTDRLANTDTQYF. The CDR3 region has the DNA TGTGCCATCAGGACGGATAGACTAGCGAACACAGATACGCAGTATTTT.